This entry describes one TCR beta chain. Antigen unknown. Between the trimmed V and J ends, which lost 4 bases and 7 bases, there was a span of 14 bases. The germline CDR1 and CDR2 sequences are SGHVS and FNYEAQ. The CDR3 contains 14 residues. The data belong to a study of cytomegalovirus exposure and HLA in healthy donors. Study results and caveats: Sequencing artifact likely explains a cluster of highly shared sequence variants. TRBV6-2, TRBV6-3 and other indistinguishable V segments were excluded. Earlier findings revealed that most TCR beta V segments proved productive either about 87% or about 30% of the time. TCR beta chain V- and J-gene trimming was linked, in a later analysis, to a missense variant in DCLRE1C.

Primers included in the PCR were 60 Vbeta and 13 Jbeta primers. Assay used: immunoSEQ multiplex PCR; TCRdb lists only in-frame clones, some missing. The table lists approximately 140,000 clones, 77% of them singletons, with nearly 5% in the top ten. Sequenced material: PBMCs. The chain carries TRBV7-6 and TRBJ1-5; tentative D call: TRBD1 (6 bases). The receptor was derived from a woman in her forties or fifties in good health and CMV-seronegative. CDR3 region: CASSSGGRGQPQHF. The CDR3 DNA is TGTGCCAGCAGCTCGGGGGGCCGGGGGCAGCCCCAGCATTTT.